The 11 T cell receptor beta chains listed next were all sequenced from one sample in a study of identical twins. MiXCR was run by TCRdb on the 5' RACE reads, yielding one entry per CDR3 protein. The repertoire holds over 550,000 distinct CDR3 sequences, with about 7.1% as singletons. This sample also appeared in a second study, on yellow fever vaccine responses in identical twins.

Sequencing was performed on PBMCs. The receptors originated from a woman aged 18-30 years in good health.

This clonotype was counted only a few times. This CDR3 is missing its conserved last phenylalanine or tryptophan, likely due to a read error. The DNA is omitted, as the CDR3 cannot be located on it reliably, and the CDR3 follows TCRdb's listing. The CDR3 protein is CASSYSRTGGRRVI. The V call is TRBV6-5, the J call TRBJ2-5; the table's D call of TRBD1 was not tested on the DNA. Germline CDR1 MNHEY, CDR2 SVGAGI. The CDR3 is 14 amino acids in total, end residues counted.

V is TRBV2 and J is TRBJ1-1; TRBD1 aligns across 7 bases. The CDR3 runs to 13 residues. Losses at the gene ends were 8 bases for V and 4 bases for J; bases not matched to a gene: 7. Germline lookup yields CDR1 SNHLY and CDR2 FYNNEI. CDR3 protein: CASGAGGATEAFF. CDR3 DNA: TGTGCCAGCGGAGCAGGGGGGGCCACTGAAGCTTTCTTT.

This clonotype was counted many times. The CDR3 sequence: CASSPWDSSSGNTIYF. CDR3 sequence (DNA): TGTGCCAGCAGCCCCTGGGACAGCAGCTCTGGAAACACCATATATTTT. This chain connects TRBV9 to TRBJ1-3; TRBD1 matches 7 bases. Germline CDR1 and CDR2: SGDLS and YYNGEE. The CDR3 contains 16 residues. V was clipped by 4 bases and J by 0 bases; unmatched bases: 7.

This clonotype was recorded at least ten times. The genes are TRBV18 and TRBJ2-1; 13 bases fit TRBD2. The junction had 6 bases not matched to a gene; V was cut back by 3 bases and J by 4 bases. Germline V gene lookup returns CDR1 KGHSH and CDR2 LQKENI. CDR3 length: 17 residues. The CDR3 DNA reads TGTGCCAGCTCACCCCTACTAGCGGGGGGGCCTTACAATGAGCAGTTCTTC. Protein product: CASSPLLAGGPYNEQFF. Complete variable domain (other parts from reference TRBV18 and TRBJ2-1): NAGVMQNPRHLVRRRGQEARLRCSPMKGHSHVYWYRQLPEEGLKFMVYLQKENIIDESGMPKERFSAEFPKEGPSILRIQQVVRGDSAAYFCASSPLLAGGPYNEQFFGPGTRLTVL.

In this sample, this clonotype turned up a few times. This sequence joins TRBV28 and TRBJ2-3; TRBD2 might be the D (6 bases). This CDR3 has 15 amino acids. V shed 7 bases and J shed 2 bases, with 16 bases lying between them. Germline V gives CDR1 MDHEN, CDR2 SYDVKM. The CDR3, as DNA: TGTGCCAGCATGGAGGGCGGCAGGGTCACAGATACGCAGTATTTT. It translates to CASMEGGRVTDTQYF.

This clonotype was seen ten or more times. The rearrangement links TRBV6-2 or TRBV6-3 to TRBJ2-1; 9 bases map to TRBD2. The length of the CDR3 is 14 residues. After removal of 1 base from V and 8 bases from J, the junction contained 3 bases not matched to a gene. CDR1 and CDR2 from the germline V gene are MNHEY and SVGEGT. CDR3 sequence (DNA): TGTGCCAGCAGTTACTTAGCGGGAGCGGATGAGCAGTTCTTC. Translated: CASSYLAGADEQFF.

This clonotype has a count of ten or more. This chain links TRBV7-8 with TRBJ1-1; TRBD1 might be the D (5 bases). Germline loops: CDR1 SGHVS, CDR2 FQNEAQ. V was trimmed by 5 bases and J by 1 base, leaving 14 bases between them. CDR3 length: 15 amino acids. The CDR3: CASSKTGTGNTEAFF. The CDR3, as DNA: TGTGCCAGCAGCAAGACCGGGACCGGGAACACTGAAGCTTTCTTT.

This clonotype was counted at least ten times. The chain links TRBV5-1 to TRBJ1-1; perhaps TRBD1 as D (6 bases). Per the germline V gene, CDR1 is SGHRS and CDR2 is YFSETQ. Trimming stripped 4 bases from V and 3 bases from J, with 13 bases between. This CDR3 is 14 amino acids long. The CDR3 sequence: CASSGNRVDTEAFF. The CDR3 bases are TGCGCCAGCAGCGGGAACAGGGTTGACACTGAAGCTTTCTTT.

The table lists this clonotype with many counts. This chain connects TRBV9 to TRBJ1-1; possibly TRBD1 for D (5 bases). Trimming removed 4 bases from V and 1 base from J, with 11 bases in between. The CDR3 length is 14 residues. CDR1 is SGDLS and CDR2 is YYNGEE in the germline V gene. The CDR3 reads CASSLWGGNTEAFF. CDR3 nucleotide sequence: TGTGCCAGCAGCCTGTGGGGGGGGAACACTGAAGCTTTCTTT.

The genes are TRBV7-3 and TRBJ2-1; D not resolved. The CDR3 is 15 amino acids. V lost 6 bases to trimming and J lost 0 bases, with 12 bases between them. Germline V gives CDR1 SGHTA, CDR2 FQGTGA. The CDR3 nucleotides are TGTGCCAGCAGTTACCGTGACGTCTCCTACAATGAGCAGTTCTTC. Translating gives CASSYRDVSYNEQFF.

This sequence joins TRBV7-9 and TRBJ2-1; D not resolved. Germline CDR1 reads SEHNR; CDR2 reads FQNEAQ (reference sequence). The CDR3 sequence is 14 residues long. Trimming shortened V by 6 bases and J by 10 bases, and 19 bases separated the two germline ends. CDR3 bases: TGTGCCAGCAGTTTTAGAGAGCCTGTTCACGAGCAGTTCTTC. It yields the protein CASSFREPVHEQFF.